A single T cell receptor (beta chain) is shown here with its context. This sample was included in a study of control samples from healthy donors and cancer patients. This table comes from immunoSEQ multiplex PCR, and its TCRdb copy is limited to in-frame clones, with some not included. Here the sample spans about 100,000 clones, about 89% being singletons. CDR1 is DFQATT and CDR2 is SNEGSKA in the germline V gene (reference sequence). Trimming removed 5 bases at V and 1 base at J, with 5 bases between. The CDR3 is 11 residues long. The specimen was blood. The chain combines TRBV20-1 with TRBJ1-1; D unclear. The TCR sequence derives from a man younger than 45 in good health. Here the CDR3 reads CSALTNTEAFF. The CDR3, as DNA: TGCAGTGCTCTAACGAACACTGAAGCTTTCTTT.